A selection of T cell receptor beta chains follows, all from one sample in a study of brain T cells in children with intractable seizures. Only in-frame clones appear in the TCRdb table, and some are missing; sequencing was by immunoSEQ multiplex PCR. The data hold tens of thousands of clones, with under 95% observed a single time. Sequencing used peripheral blood, obtained at surgery. The receptors come from a boy younger than two with tuberous sclerosis and intractable seizures. Each CDR3 is given with its conserved first and last residue. Each record gives: D gene, clone size, V gene, J gene, CDR3 DNA, CDR3 protein. The D gene is left open where the match is weak. Size is omitted from some rows. Given values are once, few, many or a class for expanded clones.

>.|.|TRBV28|TRBJ1-3
TGTGCCAGCAGTTTATCCCCAGGGTCATCTGGAAACACCATATATTTT
CASSLSPGSSGNTIYF
>TRBD2|once|TRBV7-2|TRBJ2-4
TGTGCCAGCAGCTTATGGCGGCGGGAGGGATCCAAAAACATTCAGTACTTC
CASSLWRREGSKNIQYF
>.|.|TRBV29-1|TRBJ2-1
TGCAGCGTTGAAGATGGCTACCATAATGAGCAGTTCTTC
CSVEDGYHNEQFF
>TRBD1|.|TRBV28|TRBJ1-4
TGTGCCAGCAATTCCCATTCGACAGGGGATACAAAACTGTTTTTT
CASNSHSTGDTKLFF
>.|.|TRBV6-5|TRBJ1-1
TGTGCCAGCAGTTTCTCAAGGGGATCGGGTACTGAAGCTTTCTTT
CASSFSRGSGTEAFF
>.|.|TRBV14|TRBJ2-7
TGTGCCAGCAGCCAAGATTGGGCCGACTCATCCTACGAGCAGTACTTC
CASSQDWADSSYEQYF
>.|.|TRBV3-1/TRBV3-2|TRBJ1-6
TGTGCCAGCAGCCAAGATCGCGGGTTTAATTCACCCCTCCACTTT
CASSQDRGFNSPLHF
>.|.|TRBV6-4|TRBJ2-1
TGTGCCAGCAGTGCGGCCGGAGGGATTAATGAGCAGTTCTTC
CASSAAGGINEQFF
>.|.|TRBV4-2|TRBJ1-3
TGTGCCAGCAGCCAACCGAGCTCTGGAAACACCATATATTTT
CASSQPSSGNTIYF
>.|.|TRBV10-3|TRBJ1-2
TGTGCCATCAGTGGGGGCAGGGCAGCTAACTATGGCTACACCTTC
CAISGGRAANYGYTF
>.|.|TRBV7-9|TRBJ2-7
TGTGCCAGCAGTAGTGGGGCGGAGACTTACGAGCAGTACTTC
CASSSGAETYEQYF
>.|.|TRBV19|TRBJ2-7
TGTGCCAGTAGTATAGAACCGGGAACCTACGAGCAGTACTTC
CASSIEPGTYEQYF
>.|.|TRBV5-1|TRBJ1-2
TGCGCCAGCAGCTTGGATTTAGGGGTTCTCGCCTATGGCTACACCTTC
CASSLDLGVLAYGYTF
>TRBD2|.|TRBV5-1|TRBJ2-1
TGCGCCAGCAGCATTACCCTAGCGGGAAGCTCCTACAATGAGCAGTTCTTC
CASSITLAGSSYNEQFF
>.|.|TRBV9|TRBJ1-3
TGTGCCAGCAGCGTAGGGGACGCTGGAAACACCATATATTTT
CASSVGDAGNTIYF
>.|.|TRBV6-5|TRBJ1-4
TGTGCCAGCAGTTACCCCCAGGGGAAGGTATATGAAAAACTGTTTTTT
CASSYPQGKVYEKLFF
>.|.|TRBV9|TRBJ1-1
TGTGCCAGCAGCGTTGACGGCCCCACTGAAGCTTTCTTT
CASSVDGPTEAFF
>.|.|TRBV20-1|TRBJ2-7
TGCAGTGCTCGACGAAATAACGAGCAGTACTTC
CSARRNNEQYF
>TRBD2|.|TRBV9|TRBJ2-1
TGTGCCAGCAGCGTAGACGGGGGGGCCCCCAATGAGCAGTTCTTC
CASSVDGGAPNEQFF
>TRBD1|few|TRBV16|TRBJ1-6
TGTGCCAGCAGCCAAGGTTCGGGACAGTATAATTCACCCCTCCACTTT
CASSQGSGQYNSPLHF
>TRBD1|.|TRBV18|TRBJ2-1
TGTGCCAGCTCACCACGTTCTAGGGGACAGACATACTACAATGAGCAGTTCTTC
CASSPRSRGQTYYNEQFF
>TRBD2|.|TRBV11-2|TRBJ2-1
TGTGCCAGCAGCTTATTAGTCTTAGCGGGGTACAATGAGCAGTTCTTC
CASSLLVLAGYNEQFF
>.|.|TRBV7-9|TRBJ1-1
TGTGCCAGCAGCTCGGATAAGGCCCCAGGGAAGACTGAAGCTTTCTTT
CASSSDKAPGKTEAFF
>.|.|TRBV6-1|TRBJ1-6
TGTGCCAGCAGTGAAACAATCTACTCCTATAATTCACCCCTCCACTTT
CASSETIYSYNSPLHF
>TRBD1|.|TRBV5-6|TRBJ1-5
TGTGCCAGCAGCTTCACTACAGGGGGCGGGCAGCCCCAGCATTTT
CASSFTTGGGQPQHF
>TRBD2|.|TRBV3-1/TRBV3-2|TRBJ2-7
TGTGCCAGCAGCCAGAAGCGGGGGCCCTACGAGCAGTACTTC
CASSQKRGPYEQYF
>TRBD2|.|TRBV7-7|TRBJ2-5
TGTGCTAGCAGCTCCCGAGCGGGAGTGAGGGAGACCCAGTACTTC
CASSSRAGVRETQYF
>TRBD2|.|TRBV6-5|TRBJ2-1
TGTGCCAGCAGTCTAGCGGGAGGGCCGCGTGAGCAGTTCTTC
CASSLAGGPREQFF
>.|.|TRBV18|TRBJ2-7
TGTGCCAGCTCAACAGGCCTACCCCCCTACGAGCAGTACTTC
CASSTGLPPYEQYF
>TRBD2|.|TRBV11-2|TRBJ2-7
TGTGCCAGCAGCTTAGCTGGCGGGGGGGCCTCCTACGAGCAGTACTTC
CASSLAGGGASYEQYF
>.|once|TRBV19|TRBJ2-4
TGTGCCAGTAGCCGACAGGATATAGCCAAAAACATTCAGTACTTC
CASSRQDIAKNIQYF
>.|.|TRBV6-2/TRBV6-3|TRBJ2-1
TGTGCCAGCAGTGCTCGGGACTCCTCCTACAATGAGCAGTTCTTC
CASSARDSSYNEQFF
>.|.|TRBV30|TRBJ2-1
TGTGCCTGGAGTGTACTGGGCTTGGAGGGAGTCAATGAGCAGTTCTTC
CAWSVLGLEGVNEQFF
>TRBD1|.|TRBV10-3|TRBJ1-1
TGTGCCATCACGACAGGGTGGAACACTGAAGCTTTCTTT
CAITTGWNTEAFF
>.|.|TRBV7-9|TRBJ1-3
TGTGCCAGCCGACAGGGAAACACCATATATTTT
CASRQGNTIYF
>TRBD2|.|TRBV7-8|TRBJ2-5
TGTGCCAGCAGCCACTCCCGGGGGGCCCAGTACTTC
CASSHSRGAQYF
>TRBD2|.|TRBV5-1|TRBJ2-3
TGCGCCAGCAGCATTAGCGGGGTTGCAGATACGCAGTATTTT
CASSISGVADTQYF
>.|.|TRBV11-3|TRBJ1-5
TGTGCCAGCAGCCCTTCCGTGGCCCTTGGCTTCGCAAATCAGCCCCAGCATTTT
CASSPSVALGFANQPQHF
>.|.|TRBV19|TRBJ2-5
TGTGCCAGTAGTAGTCGAGAGACCCAGTACTTC
CASSSRETQYF
>.|.|TRBV5-4|TRBJ2-1
TGTGCCAGCAGCCCAGACGACGGGAGAGCCGATGAGCAGTTCTTC
CASSPDDGRADEQFF
>.|.|TRBV3-1/TRBV3-2|TRBJ1-1
TGTGCCAGCAGCCCCCGACAGGTCTACACTGAAGCTTTCTTT
CASSPRQVYTEAFF
>.|.|TRBV5-4|TRBJ1-2
TGTGCCAGCAGCCTATCGGACAGAGCTATCTTGGGCTACACCTTC
CASSLSDRAILGYTF
>.|.|TRBV19|TRBJ2-2
TGTGCCAGTAGTATTACGAACACCGGGGAGCTGTTTTTT
CASSITNTGELFF
>TRBD2|.|TRBV7-2|TRBJ2-5
TGTGCCAGCAGCTTAGAGCGGGGGGGCGAGACCCAGTACTTC
CASSLERGGETQYF
>TRBD1|.|TRBV30|TRBJ1-1
TGTGCCTGGAGTCCGACAGGGCACCCTAAAGCTTTCTTT
CAWSPTGHPKAFF
>.|.|TRBV11-3|TRBJ1-2
TGTGCCAGCCGGACCGGGACCGGCTATGGCTACACCTTC
CASRTGTGYGYTF
>TRBD1|.|TRBV28|TRBJ2-7
TGTGCCAGCAGTTTCTGGAGGACAGGGACCGAGCAGTACTTC
CASSFWRTGTEQYF
>.|.|TRBV30|TRBJ2-2
TGTGCCTGGAGTGCAATATCAGGGGGGGAGCTGTTTTTT
CAWSAISGGELFF
>TRBD1|.|TRBV27|TRBJ2-1
TGTGCCAGCAGTTCGACAGGGTACAATGAGCAGTTCTTC
CASSSTGYNEQFF
>TRBD2|once|TRBV10-1|TRBJ2-1
TGCGCTAAGAACACTAGCGGGAATGGGGGTGAGCAGTTCTTC
CAKNTSGNGGEQFF
>TRBD2|.|TRBV7-6|TRBJ2-7
TGTGCCAGCAGCCAGGGACTAGCGGGAGAATTGTCCTACGAGCAGTACTTC
CASSQGLAGELSYEQYF
>.|.|TRBV24-1|TRBJ2-1
TGTGCCACCAGTCCCACAGTCCCCCAAAGGGGTTCCTACAATGAGCAGTTCTTC
CATSPTVPQRGSYNEQFF
>.|.|TRBV7-9|TRBJ1-2
TGTGCCAGCAGCTTGGGGCACTATGGCTACACCTTC
CASSLGHYGYTF
>.|.|TRBV6-2/TRBV6-3|TRBJ2-1
TGTGCCAGCAGTCTGGGACTCGTTCGCAATGAGCAGTTCTTC
CASSLGLVRNEQFF
>TRBD2|.|TRBV10-3|TRBJ2-7
TGTGCCATCAGCACCGGGACTACCGAGACCTACGAGCAGTACTTC
CAISTGTTETYEQYF
>.|.|TRBV7-9|TRBJ2-7
TGTGCCAGCAGCTTCGAGCCACGGACAGTCTCGAGCTACGAGCAGTACTTC
CASSFEPRTVSSYEQYF